This T cell receptor (beta chain) was sequenced in a study of CD8 T cells in Susac syndrome. Random-hexamer reverse transcription was applied to 0.5 to 1 ug RNA. TCRdb reanalysed the immunoSEQ multiplex PCR reads using MiXCR and keeps one entry per CDR3 protein. The top ten hold over 0.09% of the sample, which has 250,000 to 300,000 distinct CDR3 sequences, about 85% seen once. CD8+ and CD4+ T cells from blood underwent TCR beta sequencing. CDR3 length equals 14 residues. Trimming took 6 bases from V and 5 from J, leaving 13 bases between them. Germline V gene sequence: CDR1 SEHNR, CDR2 FQNEAQ (reference sequence).

V usage is TRBV7-9 and J usage is TRBJ1-4; no firm D call. This receptor was taken from a human donor with multiple sclerosis. Sample: CD8+ T cells from PBMCs. Written as DNA, the CDR3 is TGTGCCAGCAGTTATAAGACGGGGAATGAAAAACTGTTTTTT. It translates to CASSYKTGNEKLFF.